This TCR beta chain was captured by sequencing in a study of CD8 T cells in Susac syndrome. The study's findings and limits: The study conceded that its TCR sequencing and HLA analysis involved relatively few individuals.

FACS enriched CD8+ TEMRA cells, while bulk CD8+ and CD4+ were negatively isolated. The J segment lost 10 bases and the V segment lost 3 bases, leaving 7 bases of the junction unmatched. The CDR3 spans 15 residues. Germline lookup yields CDR1 KGHDR and CDR2 SFDVKD. Points on this clonotype: Its antigen is undetermined.

Random-hexamer reverse transcription was applied to about 0.45 to 1 ug RNA. Coverage of TCR beta CDR3 amplification by immunoSEQ multiplex PCR extended to 54 Vbeta and 13 Jbeta. TCRdb passed the immunoSEQ multiplex PCR reads through MiXCR, listing each CDR3 protein once. The sample consists of roughly 180,000 distinct CDR3 sequences, about 95% of them appearing once. V and J are TRBV24-1 and TRBJ2-1, with TRBD2 matching 11 bases. The TCR originated in a human donor in good health. Material: CD4+ T cells from PBMCs. The CDR3 DNA sequence: TGTGCCACCAGTGATACTAGCGGGAGCCCCCCCGAGCAGTTCTTC. Translated: CATSDTSGSPPEQFF.